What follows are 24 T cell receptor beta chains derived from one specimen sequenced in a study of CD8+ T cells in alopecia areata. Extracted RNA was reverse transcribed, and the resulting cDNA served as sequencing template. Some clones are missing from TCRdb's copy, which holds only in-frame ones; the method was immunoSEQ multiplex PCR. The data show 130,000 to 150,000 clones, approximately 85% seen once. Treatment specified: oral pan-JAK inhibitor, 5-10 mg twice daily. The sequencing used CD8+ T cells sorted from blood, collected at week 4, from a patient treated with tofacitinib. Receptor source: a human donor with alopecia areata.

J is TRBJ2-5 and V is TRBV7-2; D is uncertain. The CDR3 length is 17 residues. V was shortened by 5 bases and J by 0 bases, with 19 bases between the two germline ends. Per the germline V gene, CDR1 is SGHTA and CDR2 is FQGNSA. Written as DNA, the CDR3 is TGTGCCAGCAGCCACGAACCTCAAGGACCCAACCAAGAGACCCAGTACTTC. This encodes CASSHEPQGPNQETQYF.

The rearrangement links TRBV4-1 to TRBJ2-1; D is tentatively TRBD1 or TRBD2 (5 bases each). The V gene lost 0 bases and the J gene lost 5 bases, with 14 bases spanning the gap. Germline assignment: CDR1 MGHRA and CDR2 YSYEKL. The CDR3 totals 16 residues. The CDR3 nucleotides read TGCGCCAGCAGCCAAGATTGGGGACGTAGGCACAATGAGCAGTTCTTC. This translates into CASSQDWGRRHNEQFF.

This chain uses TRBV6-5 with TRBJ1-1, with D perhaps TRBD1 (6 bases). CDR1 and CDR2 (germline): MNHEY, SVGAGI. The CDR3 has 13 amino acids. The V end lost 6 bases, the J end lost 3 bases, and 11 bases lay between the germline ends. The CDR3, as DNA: TGTGCCAGCAGCAGGGGTTCTGACACTGAAGCTTTCTTT. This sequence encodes CASSRGSDTEAFF.

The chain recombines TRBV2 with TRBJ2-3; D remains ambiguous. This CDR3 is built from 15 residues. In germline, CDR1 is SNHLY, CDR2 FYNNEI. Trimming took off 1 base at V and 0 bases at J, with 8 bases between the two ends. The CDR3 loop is CASSEGTVSTDTQYF. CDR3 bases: TGTGCCAGCAGTGAAGGGACGGTCAGCACAGATACGCAGTATTTT.

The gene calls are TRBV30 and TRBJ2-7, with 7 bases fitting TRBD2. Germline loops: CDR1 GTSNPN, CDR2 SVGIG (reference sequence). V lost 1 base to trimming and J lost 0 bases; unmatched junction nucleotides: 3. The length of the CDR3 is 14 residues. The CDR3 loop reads CAWSGLADSYEQYF. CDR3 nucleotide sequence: TGTGCCTGGAGTGGTCTAGCGGACTCCTACGAGCAGTACTTC.

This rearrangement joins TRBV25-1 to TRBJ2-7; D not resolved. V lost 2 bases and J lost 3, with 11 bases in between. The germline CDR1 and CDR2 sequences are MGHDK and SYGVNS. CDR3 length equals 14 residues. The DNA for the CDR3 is TGTGCCAGCAGTGAACGCGAAGGGTTCTACGAGCAGTACTTC. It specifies CASSEREGFYEQYF.

Here the CDR3 DNA reads TGCGCCAGCAGCAGTAAACCGGGATCCTATAATTCACCCCTCCACTTT. Its translation: CASSSKPGSYNSPLHF. The gene calls are TRBV5-1 and TRBJ1-6; D is ambiguous. V was shortened by 4 bases and J by 1 base, with 12 bases between the two germline ends. Germline V gives CDR1 SGHRS, CDR2 YFSETQ. The CDR3 is made up of 16 amino acids.

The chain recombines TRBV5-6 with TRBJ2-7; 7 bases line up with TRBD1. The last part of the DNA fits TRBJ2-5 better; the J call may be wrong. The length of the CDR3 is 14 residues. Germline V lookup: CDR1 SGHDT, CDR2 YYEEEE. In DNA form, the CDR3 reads TGTGCCAGCAGCTTGGGCAGGGGGTACGAGACCCAGTACTTC. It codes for CASSLGRGYETQYF.

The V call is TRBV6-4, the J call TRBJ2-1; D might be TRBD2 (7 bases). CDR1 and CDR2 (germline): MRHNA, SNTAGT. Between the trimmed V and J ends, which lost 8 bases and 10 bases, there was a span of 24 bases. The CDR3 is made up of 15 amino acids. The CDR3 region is CASGPWGGGDREQFF. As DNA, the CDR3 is TGTGCCAGCGGCCCCTGGGGCGGGGGTGACAGGGAGCAGTTCTTC.

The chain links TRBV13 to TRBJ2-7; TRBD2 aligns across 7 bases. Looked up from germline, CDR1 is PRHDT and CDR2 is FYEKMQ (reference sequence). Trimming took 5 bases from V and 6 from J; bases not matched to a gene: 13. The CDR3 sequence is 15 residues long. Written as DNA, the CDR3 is TGTGCCAGCAGCCTGGGAAGCGGGGAATTGGGCGAGCAGTACTTC. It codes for CASSLGSGELGEQYF.

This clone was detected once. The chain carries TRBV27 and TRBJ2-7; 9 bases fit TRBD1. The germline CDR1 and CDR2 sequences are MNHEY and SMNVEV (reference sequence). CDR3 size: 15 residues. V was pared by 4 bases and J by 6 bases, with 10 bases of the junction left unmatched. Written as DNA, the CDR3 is TGTGCCAGCAGTTCAGGGGGGACAGGGAGTAGCGAGCAGTACTTC. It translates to CASSSGGTGSSEQYF.

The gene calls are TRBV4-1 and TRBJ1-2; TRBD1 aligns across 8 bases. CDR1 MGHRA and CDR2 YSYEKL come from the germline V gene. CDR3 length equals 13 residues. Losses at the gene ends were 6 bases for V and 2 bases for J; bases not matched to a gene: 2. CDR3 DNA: TGCGCCAGCAGACAGGGGGGCAACTATGGCTACACCTTC. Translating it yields CASRQGGNYGYTF.

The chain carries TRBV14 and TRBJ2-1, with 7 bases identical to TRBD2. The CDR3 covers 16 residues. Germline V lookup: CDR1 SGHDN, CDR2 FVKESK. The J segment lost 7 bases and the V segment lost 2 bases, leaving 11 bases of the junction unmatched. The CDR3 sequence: CASSQNERGLENEQFF. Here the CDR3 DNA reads TGTGCCAGCAGCCAAAATGAGCGGGGCCTGGAGAATGAGCAGTTCTTC.

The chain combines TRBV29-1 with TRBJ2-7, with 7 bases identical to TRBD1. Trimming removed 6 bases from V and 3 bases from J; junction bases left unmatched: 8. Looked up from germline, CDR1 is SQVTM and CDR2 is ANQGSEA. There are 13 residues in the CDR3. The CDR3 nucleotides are TGCAGCGTCGCCACGGGACAGAGCTACGAGCAGTACTTC. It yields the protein CSVATGQSYEQYF.

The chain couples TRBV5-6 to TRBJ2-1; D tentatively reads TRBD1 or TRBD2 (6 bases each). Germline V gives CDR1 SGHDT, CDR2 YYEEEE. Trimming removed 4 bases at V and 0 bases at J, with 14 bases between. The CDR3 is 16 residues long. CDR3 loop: CASSRDGGSSYNEQFF. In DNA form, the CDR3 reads TGTGCCAGCAGCCGAGACGGGGGCAGCTCCTACAATGAGCAGTTCTTC.

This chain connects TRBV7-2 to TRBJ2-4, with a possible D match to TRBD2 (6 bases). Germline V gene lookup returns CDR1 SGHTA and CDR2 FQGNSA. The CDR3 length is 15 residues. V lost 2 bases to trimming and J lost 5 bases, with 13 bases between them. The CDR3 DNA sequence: TGTGCCAGCAGCTTATACGGAGGGGCCCAAAACATTCAGTACTTC. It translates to CASSLYGGAQNIQYF.

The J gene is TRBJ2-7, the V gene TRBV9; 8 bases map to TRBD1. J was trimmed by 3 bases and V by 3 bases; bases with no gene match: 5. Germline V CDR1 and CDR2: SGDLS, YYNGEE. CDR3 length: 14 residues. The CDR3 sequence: CASSGGTGVYEQYF. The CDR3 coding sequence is TGTGCCAGCAGCGGGGGGACAGGAGTCTACGAGCAGTACTTC.

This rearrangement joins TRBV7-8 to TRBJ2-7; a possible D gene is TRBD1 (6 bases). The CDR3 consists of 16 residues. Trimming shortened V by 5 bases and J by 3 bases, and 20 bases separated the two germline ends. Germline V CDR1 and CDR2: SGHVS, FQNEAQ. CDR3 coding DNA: TGTGCCAGCAGCACAACCACAGGGCGAGAACTCTACGAGCAGTACTTC. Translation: CASSTTTGRELYEQYF.

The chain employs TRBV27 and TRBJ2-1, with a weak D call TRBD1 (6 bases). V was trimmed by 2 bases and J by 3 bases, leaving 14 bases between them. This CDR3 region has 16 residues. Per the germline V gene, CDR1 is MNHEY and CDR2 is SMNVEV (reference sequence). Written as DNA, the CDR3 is TGTGCCAGCAGTTTAACAGGGCTCAATTACTACAATGAGCAGTTCTTC. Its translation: CASSLTGLNYYNEQFF.

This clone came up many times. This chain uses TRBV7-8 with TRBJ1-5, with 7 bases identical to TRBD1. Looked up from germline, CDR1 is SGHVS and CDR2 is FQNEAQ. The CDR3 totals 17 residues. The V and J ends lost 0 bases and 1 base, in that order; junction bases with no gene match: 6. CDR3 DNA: TGTGCCAGCAGCTTAGCCCCCACACAGGGGAGCAATCAGCCCCAGCATTTT. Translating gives CASSLAPTQGSNQPQHF.

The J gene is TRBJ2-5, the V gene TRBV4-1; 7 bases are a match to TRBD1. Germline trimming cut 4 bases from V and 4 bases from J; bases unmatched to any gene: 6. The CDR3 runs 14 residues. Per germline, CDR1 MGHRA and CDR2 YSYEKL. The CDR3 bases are TGCGCCAGCAGCCCAAGGGGGCCGGGAGAGACCCAGTACTTC. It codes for CASSPRGPGETQYF.

The CDR3 DNA is TGCGCCAGCAGCCAAGAAGGACAGGGGGCCTACGAGCAGTACTTC. Its translation is CASSQEGQGAYEQYF. This chain uses TRBV4-3 with TRBJ2-7; TRBD1 agrees at 10 bases. CDR3 length: 15 amino acids. The V and J ends lost 0 bases and 2 bases, in that order; junction bases with no gene match: 1. Germline CDR1 reads LGHNA; CDR2 reads YSLEER.

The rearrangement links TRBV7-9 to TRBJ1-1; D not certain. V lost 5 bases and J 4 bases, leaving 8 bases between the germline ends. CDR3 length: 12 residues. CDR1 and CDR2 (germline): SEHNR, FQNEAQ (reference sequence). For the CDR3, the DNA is TGTGCCAGCAGCCCTATGGGCACTGAAGCTTTCTTT. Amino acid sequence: CASSPMGTEAFF.

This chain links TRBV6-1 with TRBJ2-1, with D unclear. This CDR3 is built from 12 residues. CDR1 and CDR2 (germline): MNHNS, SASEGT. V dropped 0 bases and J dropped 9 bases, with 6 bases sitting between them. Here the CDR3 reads CASSEAKIEQFF. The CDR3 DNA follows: TGTGCCAGCAGTGAAGCGAAGATTGAGCAGTTCTTC.